This T cell receptor beta chain derives from a study of ipilimumab plus nivolumab after autologous stem cell transplantation. Germline values: CDR1 SGHKS, CDR2 YYEKEE (reference sequence). The CDR3 loop spans 14 amino acids. The ends were cut back, 0 bases at V and 7 bases at J, with 13 bases in the middle. This clone was detected only once. Its specificity is not known. Using immunoSEQ multiplex PCR, the repertoire was profiled, and TCRdb retains in-frame clones only, with some absent. The top ten clones hold approximately 2.2% of a sample with fewer than 95,000 clones, 83% of them seen once. Whole-study results and caveats: Per the authors, repertoire, Treg and microbiota data justify further study.

This chain connects TRBV5-5 to TRBJ1-2; D may be TRBD1 (6 bases). The sample here was PBMCs, taken in a trial of ipilimumab plus nivolumab as post-transplant consolidation. The receptor's source is a male donor with diffuse large B-cell lymphoma. In DNA form, the CDR3 reads TGTGCCAGCAGCTTGGATACGGGGGCGAGTGGCTACACCTTC. As protein: CASSLDTGASGYTF.